The clone carrying this T cell receptor (beta chain) was seen ten or more times. Its antigen is still unknown. These data originate in a study of early T cells in non-severe SARS-CoV-2 infection. The overall study: Chains were not paired, and sequencing was done on bulk RNA from unsorted whole blood.

Attachment of unique molecular identifiers to individual cDNA molecules was performed. TCRdb re-derived calls from the 5' RACE reads in MiXCR, one entry per CDR3 protein. This table has tens of thousands of distinct CDR3 sequences, 9% to 13% appearing once. The germline CDR1 and CDR2 sequences are SGDLS and YYNGEE. V was trimmed by 4 bases and J by 6 bases, leaving 23 bases between them. This CDR3 comprises 17 residues. Study findings and constraints: Anti-spike CD8 responses were favored by VDJdb matching, which missed private and CD4 specificities.

The source is an adult who was a healthcare worker with PCR-confirmed SARS-CoV-2 infection or an uninfected control (not recorded which). The sample taken for sequencing was whole blood. The V gene is TRBV9, the J gene TRBJ2-1, with D possibly matching TRBD2 (8 bases). The DNA for the CDR3 is TGTGCCAGCAGCTCCCGGGACAGTTACCTAGCGGGCAATGAGCAGTTCTTC. This translates into CASSSRDSYLAGNEQFF.